One and the same sample provided the 14 T cell receptor beta chains below, sequenced in a study of blood T cell repertoires in COVID-19. Using immunoSEQ multiplex PCR, the repertoire was profiled, and TCRdb retains in-frame clones only, with some absent. This table has approximately 46,000 clones, about 89% appearing once. Specimen: peripheral blood. These receptors originate from a man between 60 and 75 years old with active or convalescent COVID-19.

The chain couples TRBV29-1 to TRBJ2-3; 10 positions agree with TRBD2. The CDR3 is 16 residues long. The germline gives CDR1 SQVTM, CDR2 ANQGSEA. With 4 bases clipped from V and 5 bases from J, the junction kept 12 bases outside the gene matches. The CDR3 spells CSVAFSPGLAKDTQYF. The CDR3, as DNA: TGCAGCGTTGCCTTTTCTCCGGGACTAGCGAAAGATACGCAGTATTTT.

The chain is built from TRBV2 and TRBJ2-7, with a weak D call TRBD1 (6 bases). The CDR3 covers 17 residues. The germline CDR1 and CDR2 sequences are SNHLY and FYNNEI. V lost 0 bases and J lost 0, with 15 bases in between. CDR3: CASSEALGQRGSYEQYF. The CDR3 nucleotides are TGTGCCAGCAGTGAAGCGCTAGGACAGAGAGGCTCCTACGAGCAGTACTTC.

The J gene is TRBJ1-4, the V gene TRBV5-1, with 8 bases matching TRBD1. With 0 bases clipped from V and 6 bases from J, the junction kept 4 bases outside the gene matches. CDR1 SGHRS and CDR2 YFSETQ come from the germline V gene. This CDR3 spans 15 amino acids. The CDR3 DNA follows: TGCGCCAGCAGCTTGGGGGGACAGGAGTATGAAAAACTGTTTTTT. It translates to CASSLGGQEYEKLFF. The full variable domain, completed using reference TRBV5-1 and TRBJ1-4, is KAGVTQTPRYLIKTRGQQVTLSCSPISGHRSVSWYQQTPGQGLQFLFEYFSETQRNKGNFPGRFSGRQFSNSRSEMNVSTLELGDSALYLCASSLGGQEYEKLFFGSGTQLSVL.

The genes are TRBV10-2 and TRBJ2-3; 7 nucleotides align to TRBD2. The CDR3 has 15 amino acids. Germline CDR1 and CDR2: WSHSY and SAAADI. The V gene end was trimmed by 8 bases and the J gene end by 2 bases; junction bases not matched to a gene: 10. The CDR3, as DNA: TGCGCCAGCCGTTTTGGAGCGGGGCCCACAGATACGCAGTATTTT. This sequence encodes CASRFGAGPTDTQYF.

V and J are TRBV5-1 and TRBJ2-1, with D possibly TRBD1 on 6 matching bases. Per the germline V gene, CDR1 is SGHRS and CDR2 is YFSETQ. CDR3 size: 15 residues. V was shortened by 2 bases and J by 0 bases, with 9 bases between the two germline ends. The CDR3, as DNA: TGCGCCAGCAGCTTTGGGACAAGCTCCTACAATGAGCAGTTCTTC. Its translation is CASSFGTSSYNEQFF.

V gene TRBV28 combines with J gene TRBJ2-1; D perhaps matches TRBD2 (6 bases). Deletions cut 4 bases from V and 4 bases from J, with 20 bases between. Per germline, CDR1 MDHEN and CDR2 SYDVKM. This CDR3 contains 17 residues. CDR3 protein: CASSSPRLDVSYNEQFF. CDR3 nucleotides: TGTGCCAGCAGTTCCCCGCGACTAGACGTGAGTTACAATGAGCAGTTCTTC.

The chain employs TRBV4-2 and TRBJ2-3, with D possibly matching TRBD2 (7 bases). V was clipped by 4 bases and J by 1 base, with 18 bases between them. Germline lookup yields CDR1 LGHNA and CDR2 YNFKEQ. This CDR3 comprises 17 residues. The CDR3 DNA sequence: TGTGCCAGCAGCCGAGGTTCGGGGGGCCGAGGCACAGATACGCAGTATTTT. Protein: CASSRGSGGRGTDTQYF.

The CDR3: CAISDRQGGGYTF. The CDR3 nucleotides read TGTGCCATCAGTGATCGGCAGGGGGGCGGCTACACCTTC. V is TRBV10-3 and J is TRBJ1-2; TRBD1 matches 7 bases. Trimming cost V 3 bases and J 8 bases; bases outside gene matches: 6. The CDR3 extends over 13 amino acids. Germline-derived CDR1 and CDR2 are ENHRY and SYGVKD.

The chain combines TRBV5-5 with TRBJ1-5, with D possibly TRBD1 on 5 matching bases. The CDR3 loop spans 13 amino acids. CDR1 and CDR2 from the germline V gene are SGHKS and YYEKEE (reference sequence). The germline V and J ends were trimmed by 2 bases and 5 bases, with 8 bases remaining between them. The CDR3 loop is CASSFAGDQPQHF. The CDR3 DNA reads as TGTGCCAGCAGCTTCGCGGGGGATCAGCCCCAGCATTTT. Combining the CDR3 with reference TRBV5-5 and TRBJ1-5 gives the whole variable domain DAGVTQSPTHLIKTRGQQVTLRCSPISGHKSVSWYQQVLGQGPQFIFQYYEKEERGRGNFPDRFSARQFPNYSSELNVNALLLGDSALYLCASSFAGDQPQHFGDGTRLSIL.

The CDR3 is CASSLLTGTRETQYF. The CDR3 nucleotides are TGTGCCAGCAGCTTATTGACAGGGACACGGGAGACCCAGTACTTC. The chain couples TRBV7-2 to TRBJ2-5; 7 bases fit TRBD1. CDR3 size: 15 residues. Germline CDR1 is SGHTA and CDR2 is FQGNSA. J lost 5 bases, V lost 2 bases, and 8 bases had no gene match.

The rearrangement links TRBV30 to TRBJ1-4, with 9 bases matching TRBD1. The CDR3 is 14 residues long. The J segment lost 8 bases and the V segment lost 3 bases, leaving 7 bases of the junction unmatched. The germline V gene has CDR1 GTSNPN and CDR2 SVGIG (reference sequence). The CDR3 sequence is CAWRPGQGSEKLFF. The DNA for the CDR3 is TGTGCCTGGAGACCGGGACAGGGAAGCGAAAAACTGTTTTTT.

The chain combines TRBV13 with TRBJ2-7; TRBD2 might be the D (5 bases). Trimming removed 5 bases at V and 3 bases at J, with 17 bases between. The germline V gene encodes CDR1 PRHDT and CDR2 FYEKMQ (reference sequence). CDR3 length: 15 residues. CDR3 in amino acids: CASSTPTRDGYEQYF. CDR3 nucleotides: TGTGCCAGCAGCACCCCCACTAGGGATGGCTACGAGCAGTACTTC.

In this sample, this clone is medium-sized (0.01 to 0.1%). The chain couples TRBV11-2 to TRBJ2-3; 9 nucleotides align to TRBD1. CDR3 length: 16 amino acids. With V trimmed by 5 bases and J by 2 bases, 8 bases remained unmatched. In germline, CDR1 is SGHAT, CDR2 FQNNGV. The CDR3: CASSPQGASTTDTQYF. DNA for the CDR3: TGTGCCAGCAGCCCACAGGGGGCGAGTACCACAGATACGCAGTATTTT.

This chain joins TRBV19 and TRBJ2-2; unclear D gene. The CDR3 contains 14 residues. Trimming removed 1 base from V and 6 bases from J, with 9 bases in between. CDR1 and CDR2 (germline): LNHDA, SQIVND (reference sequence). The CDR3 sequence is CASSIVPGSGELFF. CDR3 bases: TGTGCCAGTAGTATAGTTCCGGGTTCCGGGGAGCTGTTTTTT. The complete variable domain, with remaining parts taken from reference TRBV19 and TRBJ2-2, reads DGGITQSPKYLFRKEGQNVTLSCEQNLNHDAMYWYRQDPGQGLRLIYYSQIVNDFQKGDIAEGYSVSREKKESFPLTVTSAQKNPTAFYLCASSIVPGSGELFFGEGSRLTVL.